This T cell receptor beta chain came from a study of T-cell memory formation after mild COVID-19. Notes on the study in general: Some SARS-CoV-2-responding clones were already detected in memory before infection.

The V gene's germline CDR1 is MNHEY and CDR2 SVGAGI. Trimming cost V 2 bases and J 4 bases, with 20 bases left between them. This CDR3 region has 17 residues. As for this clonotype: The antigen remains unidentified.

TCRdb passed the 5' RACE reads through MiXCR, listing each CDR3 protein once. The sample carries 260,000 or so distinct CDR3 sequences, over 15% recorded once. This clonotype originated in a man in his late teens or twenties who had mild COVID-19 (a few samples of this study predate the infection). Cell type and time point are not known. The chain combines TRBV6-5 with TRBJ1-1, with no clear D. The source material was PBMCs or a T cell subset sorted from them (not recorded which). CDR3 coding DNA: TGTGCCAGCAGTTACGGGCGAGGAGGATTTTGGGCCACTGAAGCTTTCTTT. Protein sequence: CASSYGRGGFWATEAFF.